One sample yielded the 18 T cell receptor beta chains listed below, sequenced in a study of PD-1 blockade in classical Hodgkin lymphoma. This table comes from immunoSEQ multiplex PCR, and its TCRdb copy is limited to in-frame clones, with some not included. Of approximately 17,000 clones listed, 80% to 90% are singletons. This sample's time point: newly diagnosed, previously untreated cHL patient sample. Sequencing was performed on peripheral blood mononuclear cells (PBMCs). The receptor source for this set is a human donor with classical Hodgkin lymphoma.

The chain carries TRBV5-1 and TRBJ2-2; 8 nucleotides line up with TRBD1. Germline V gives CDR1 SGHRS, CDR2 YFSETQ. V trimming: 7 bases; J trimming: 1 base; junction bases outside the gene matches: 3. The CDR3 runs to 14 residues. CDR3 protein: CASLDRGNTGELFF. The CDR3 DNA sequence: TGCGCCAGCCTAGACAGGGGGAACACCGGGGAGCTGTTTTTT.

The chain carries TRBV4-2 and TRBJ1-1; 7 nucleotides align to TRBD1. The CDR3 has 11 amino acids. With V trimmed by 2 bases and J by 10 bases, 1 base remained unmatched. Germline lookup yields CDR1 LGHNA and CDR2 YNFKEQ. In nucleotides, the CDR3 is TGTGCCAGCAGCCAAACAGGGGTAGCTTTCTTT. Translated, it gives CASSQTGVAFF.

This clone was counted once. V is TRBV9 and J is TRBJ2-5; the match to TRBD1 covers 11 bases. This CDR3 is built from 17 residues. V dropped 3 bases and J dropped 1; count of bases not matched to a gene: 8. Germline loops: CDR1 SGDLS, CDR2 YYNGEE. For the CDR3, the DNA is TGTGCCAGCAGCGCCCGGACAGGGGGCGAGATCCAAGAGACCCAGTACTTC. Its protein product is CASSARTGGEIQETQYF. The whole variable domain, filled in from reference TRBV9 and TRBJ2-5, reads DSGVTQTPKHLITATGQRVTLRCSPRSGDLSVYWYQQSLDQGLQFLIQYYNGEERAKGNILERFSAQQFPDLHSELNLSSLELGDSALYFCASSARTGGEIQETQYFGPGTRLLVL.

Written as DNA, the CDR3 is TGTGCCAGCAGAACAGCGGGAGGCGACTCCTACGAGCAGTACTTC. Amino acid sequence: CASRTAGGDSYEQYF. The chain uses TRBV28 and TRBJ2-7; the match to TRBD2 covers 9 bases. Trimming removed 6 bases from V and 0 bases from J; junction bases left unmatched: 6. The CDR3 is 15 amino acids. CDR1 is MDHEN, CDR2 SYDVKM, per germline.

The gene calls are TRBV15 and TRBJ2-7, with TRBD2 matching over 7 bases. The germline gives CDR1 LNHNV, CDR2 YYDKDF (reference sequence). The junction had 16 bases not matched to a gene; V was cut back by 8 bases and J by 6 bases. The CDR3 spans 15 residues. Here the CDR3 reads CATAAGRTSGSEQYF. The CDR3 coding sequence is TGTGCCACCGCAGCCGGGAGGACCTCGGGATCCGAGCAGTACTTC.

The chain couples TRBV6-1 to TRBJ2-3, with D uncertain. Looked up from germline, CDR1 is MNHNS and CDR2 is SASEGT. The CDR3 contains 18 residues. V shed 3 bases and J shed 4 bases, with 23 bases lying between them. CDR3 DNA: TGTGCCAGCAGTGATAAGATGGATAAGGACCGTGGCGCAGATACGCAGTATTTT. Its protein is CASSDKMDKDRGADTQYF.

This chain uses TRBV7-8 with TRBJ2-1; D remains unclear. Germline V lookup: CDR1 SGHVS, CDR2 FQNEAQ. Trimming removed 1 base at V and 10 bases at J, with 11 bases between. The length of the CDR3 is 13 residues. CDR3 region: CASSLETTDEQFF. The CDR3 bases are TGTGCCAGCAGCTTAGAGACGACCGACGAGCAGTTCTTC. Complete variable domain (other parts from reference TRBV7-8 and TRBJ2-1): GAGVSQSPRYKVAKRGQDVALRCDPISGHVSLFWYQQALGQGPEFLTYFQNEAQLDKSGLPSDRFFAERPEGSVSTLKIQRTQQEDSAVYLCASSLETTDEQFFGPGTRLTVL.

This clone was seen more than once but under ten times. The chain employs TRBV6-5 and TRBJ1-1; tentative D call: TRBD1 (6 bases). The CDR3 runs 13 residues. V dropped 6 bases and J dropped 3 bases, with 11 bases sitting between them. Germline values: CDR1 MNHEY, CDR2 SVGAGI. The CDR3: CASRRGIYTEAFF. CDR3 bases: TGTGCCAGCAGGAGGGGGATCTACACTGAAGCTTTCTTT.

This clone was counted only a few times. The V and J genes are TRBV27 and TRBJ2-7; TRBD2 matches 9 bases. Unmatched junction bases numbered 5, after V lost 2 bases and J lost 6 bases. This CDR3 has 14 residues. Germline lookup yields CDR1 MNHEY and CDR2 SMNVEV (reference sequence). DNA of the CDR3: TGTGCCAGCAGTTTAGCGGGAGGGCGGAGCGAGCAGTACTTC. Translated: CASSLAGGRSEQYF.

This sequence joins TRBV27 and TRBJ1-1; no firm D call. The V end lost 5 bases, the J end lost 4 bases, and 14 bases lay between the germline ends. Germline loops: CDR1 MNHEY, CDR2 SMNVEV (reference sequence). This CDR3 is 14 amino acids long. DNA for the CDR3: TGTGCCAGCAGTGGCGGGCCTAAGGGCACTGAAGCTTTCTTT. Protein: CASSGGPKGTEAFF.

The CDR3 sequence: CAISEPAGQGDEAFF. CDR3 nucleotide sequence: TGTGCCATCAGTGAGCCCGCCGGACAGGGGGATGAAGCTTTCTTT. The V and J genes are TRBV10-3 and TRBJ1-1, with 10 bases matching TRBD1. The CDR3 has 15 residues. Unmatched junction bases numbered 7, after V lost 2 bases and J lost 7 bases. CDR1 is ENHRY and CDR2 is SYGVKD in the germline V gene.

CDR3 sequence reads: CASSEAGTGGKDEQFF. The CDR3 DNA reads TGTGCCAGCAGTGAAGCCGGGACAGGGGGCAAGGATGAGCAGTTCTTC. The chain carries TRBV2 and TRBJ2-1, with 12 nucleotides matching TRBD1. The junction had 5 bases not matched to a gene; V was cut back by 0 bases and J by 8 bases. The CDR3 runs 16 residues. Germline CDR1 and CDR2: SNHLY and FYNNEI.

The chain recombines TRBV28 with TRBJ2-7; weak D call: TRBD1 (5 bases). Germline V gives CDR1 MDHEN, CDR2 SYDVKM. The CDR3 spans 14 residues. With 8 bases removed from V and 3 bases from J, the gap between germline ends came to 17 bases. CDR3 region: CASQPQVGHYEQYF. The CDR3 nucleotides are TGTGCCAGCCAGCCCCAAGTGGGGCACTACGAGCAGTACTTC.

The chain employs TRBV16 and TRBJ2-2; no definite D call. The CDR3 spans 14 residues. CDR1 and CDR2 (germline): KGHSY, FQNENV. The V end was cut by 0 bases, the J end by 9 bases, with 11 bases between. CDR3 sequence (DNA): TGTGCCAGCAGCCAATCCATGACTTTCAGGGAGCTGTTTTTT. It translates to CASSQSMTFRELFF. Together with reference TRBV16 and TRBJ2-2, the CDR3 gives the full variable domain: GEEVAQTPKHLVRGEGQKAKLYCAPIKGHSYVFWYQQVLKNEFKFLISFQNENVFDETGMPKERFSAKCLPNSPCSLEIQATKLEDSAVYFCASSQSMTFRELFFGEGSRLTVL.

J is TRBJ1-2 and V is TRBV6-6; 7 positions match TRBD1. The CDR3 has 15 amino acids. V trimming: 0 bases; J trimming: 4 bases; junction bases outside the gene matches: 5. CDR1 and CDR2 from the germline V gene are MNHNY and SVGAGI (reference sequence). CDR3 sequence (DNA): TGTGCCAGCAGTTACTCTACGGGACAGCGCTATGGCTACACCTTC. Residues: CASSYSTGQRYGYTF.

This clone was seen a single time. The V call is TRBV5-1, the J call TRBJ2-3; D gene uncertain. The length of the CDR3 is 14 residues. V shed 1 base and J shed 2 bases, with 8 bases lying between them. From germline, CDR1 is SGHRS and CDR2 YFSETQ. Written as DNA, the CDR3 is TGCGCCAGCAGCTTGTCTCCGGCCACAGATACGCAGTATTTT. Encoded protein: CASSLSPATDTQYF.

The V and J genes are TRBV10-2 and TRBJ2-5; D might be TRBD2 (5 bases). Germline V gene sequence: CDR1 WSHSY, CDR2 SAAADI. The V and J ends lost 2 bases and 4 bases respectively, with 5 bases between them. This CDR3 region has 12 residues. The CDR3 coding sequence is TGCGCCAGCAGTGAGGGGAGAGAGACCCAGTACTTC. Amino acid sequence: CASSEGRETQYF.

This clone was seen a handful of times. This chain connects TRBV23-1 to TRBJ1-1; perhaps TRBD1 as D (6 bases). TRBV23-1 is an ORF, with its function uncertain. This CDR3 is built from 13 residues. V lost 4 bases and J lost 1, with 7 bases in between. This CDR3 reads CASSPGANTEAFF. CDR3 bases: TGCGCCAGCAGTCCGGGGGCGAACACTGAAGCTTTCTTT.